The clone carrying this TCR beta chain was detected only a few times. This sample is drawn from a study of blood T cell repertoires in COVID-19. V gave up 0 bases and J gave up 5 bases; unmatched junction bases: 8. Germline loops: CDR1 SGDLS, CDR2 YYNGEE. The CDR3 length is 17 residues. The assay was immunoSEQ multiplex PCR, and TCRdb's table has in-frame clones only and misses some. The repertoire consists of about 160,000 clones, with about four fifths occurring once and the leading ten covering 3% to 3.5%. In terms of age and location, participants ranged from roughly 18 to 100 years and lived in under 30 US areas. Cohorts were assigned according to the clinical history that participants reported.

The receptor was isolated from a woman aged 55-69 years who had recovered from COVID-19. The chain combines TRBV9 with TRBJ2-5; 12 bases align to TRBD2. The sequencing sample was made of PBMCs or T cells enriched from blood (not recorded which). CDR3 sequence: CASSVGQGTSGFETQYF. The CDR3 bases are TGTGCCAGCAGCGTAGGGCAAGGGACTAGCGGGTTCGAGACCCAGTACTTC.